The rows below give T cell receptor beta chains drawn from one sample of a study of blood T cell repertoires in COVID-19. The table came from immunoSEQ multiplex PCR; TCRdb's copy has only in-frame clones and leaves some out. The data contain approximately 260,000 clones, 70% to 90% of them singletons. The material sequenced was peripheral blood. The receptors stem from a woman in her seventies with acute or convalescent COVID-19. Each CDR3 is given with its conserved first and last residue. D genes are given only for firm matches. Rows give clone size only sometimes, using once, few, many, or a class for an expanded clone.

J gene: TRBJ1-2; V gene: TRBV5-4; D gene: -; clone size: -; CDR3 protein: CASSPGGVSNYGYTF; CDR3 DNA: TGTGCCAGCAGCCCTGGGGGGGTTTCTAACTATGGCTACACCTTC
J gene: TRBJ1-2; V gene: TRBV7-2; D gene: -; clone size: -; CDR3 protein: CASSLDSPGYTF; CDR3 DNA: TGTGCCAGCAGTCTGGACAGCCCTGGCTACACCTTC
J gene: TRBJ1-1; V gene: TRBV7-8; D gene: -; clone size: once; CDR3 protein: CASSLQQNEAFF; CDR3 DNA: TGTGCCAGCAGCTTACAACAGAATGAAGCTTTCTTT
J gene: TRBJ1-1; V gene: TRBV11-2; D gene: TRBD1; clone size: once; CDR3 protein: CASSSIRDRGIGAFF; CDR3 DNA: TGTGCCAGCAGCTCGATACGGGACAGGGGCATCGGAGCTTTCTTT
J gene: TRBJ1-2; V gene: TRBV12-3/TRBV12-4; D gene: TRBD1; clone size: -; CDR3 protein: CASRLDRVYGYTF; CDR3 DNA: TGTGCCAGCAGACTGGACAGGGTCTATGGCTACACCTTC
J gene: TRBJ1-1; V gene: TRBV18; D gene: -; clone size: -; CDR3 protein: CASSPGGDTEAFF; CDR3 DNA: TGTGCCAGCTCACCGGGCGGGGACACTGAAGCTTTCTTT
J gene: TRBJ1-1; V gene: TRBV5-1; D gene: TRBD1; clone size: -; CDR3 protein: CASSLSGQGANTEAFF; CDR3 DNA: TGCGCCAGCAGCTTGTCGGGACAGGGGGCGAACACTGAAGCTTTCTTT
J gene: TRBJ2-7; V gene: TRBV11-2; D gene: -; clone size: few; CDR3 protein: CASSLDRQSSYEQYF; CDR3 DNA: TGTGCCAGCAGCTTAGACCGACAGAGCTCCTACGAGCAGTACTTC
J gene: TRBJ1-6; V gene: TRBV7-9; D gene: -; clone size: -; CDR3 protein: CASSPNSPYNSPLHF; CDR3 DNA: TGTGCCAGCAGCCCCAACAGTCCCTATAATTCACCCCTCCACTTT
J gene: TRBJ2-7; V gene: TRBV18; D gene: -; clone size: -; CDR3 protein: CASSPARWGPYEQYF; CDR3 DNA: TGTGCCAGCTCACCTGCCCGGTGGGGGCCCTACGAGCAGTACTTC
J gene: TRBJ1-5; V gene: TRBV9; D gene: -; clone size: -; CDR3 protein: CASSVEAGNQPQHF; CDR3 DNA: TGTGCCAGCAGCGTAGAGGCAGGTAATCAGCCCCAGCATTTT
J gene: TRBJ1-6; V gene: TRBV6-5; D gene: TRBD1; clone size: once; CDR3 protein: CASSYWGQAPNSPLHF; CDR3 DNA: TGTGCCAGCAGTTACTGGGGACAGGCCCCAAATTCACCCCTCCACTTT
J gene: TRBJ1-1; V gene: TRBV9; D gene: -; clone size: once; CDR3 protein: CASREIMNTEAFF; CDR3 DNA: TGTGCCAGCAGGGAGATCATGAACACTGAAGCTTTCTTT
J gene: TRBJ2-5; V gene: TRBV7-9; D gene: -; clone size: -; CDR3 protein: CASSLARAQETQYF; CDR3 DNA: TGTGCCAGCAGCTTAGCCCGTGCGCAAGAGACCCAGTACTTC
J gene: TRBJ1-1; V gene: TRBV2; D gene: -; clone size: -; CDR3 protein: CASSQLGGRVTEAFF; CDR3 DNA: TGTGCCAGCAGTCAACTTGGGGGGAGGGTGACTGAAGCTTTCTTT
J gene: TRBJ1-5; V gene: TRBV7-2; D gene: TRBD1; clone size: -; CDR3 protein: CASSSRTGSNQPQHF; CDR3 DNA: TGTGCCAGCAGCTCCCGGACAGGGAGCAATCAGCCCCAGCATTTT
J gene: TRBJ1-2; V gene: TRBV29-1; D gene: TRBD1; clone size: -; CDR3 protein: CSVADRGLINYGYTF; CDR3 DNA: TGCAGCGTTGCGGACAGGGGGCTGATTAACTATGGCTACACCTTC
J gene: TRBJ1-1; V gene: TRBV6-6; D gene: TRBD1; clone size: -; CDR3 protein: CASSYLGTAIEAFF; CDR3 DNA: TGTGCCAGCAGTTACTTGGGGACAGCCATTGAAGCTTTCTTT
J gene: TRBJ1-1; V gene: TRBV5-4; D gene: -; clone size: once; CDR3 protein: CASSLLAGEAFF; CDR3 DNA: TGTGCCAGCAGCTTGTTGGCAGGGGAAGCTTTCTTT
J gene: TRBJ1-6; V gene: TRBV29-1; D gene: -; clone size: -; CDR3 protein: CSVAWGDNSPLHF; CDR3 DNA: TGCAGCGTTGCTTGGGGGGATAATTCACCCCTCCACTTT
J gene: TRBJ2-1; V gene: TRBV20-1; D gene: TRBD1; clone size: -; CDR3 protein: CSASNTGQYLYNEQFF; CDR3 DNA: TGCAGTGCTAGTAATACGGGACAGTACCTCTACAATGAGCAGTTCTTC
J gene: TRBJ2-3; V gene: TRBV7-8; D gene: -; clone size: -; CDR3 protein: CASSLRPQDTQYF; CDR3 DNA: TGTGCCAGCAGCCTGCGCCCCCAAGATACGCAGTATTTT
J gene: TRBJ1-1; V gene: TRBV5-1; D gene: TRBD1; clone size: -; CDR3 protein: CASSLARGRGSGTEAFF; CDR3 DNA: TGCGCCAGCAGCTTGGCCAGGGGGCGCGGGAGTGGAACTGAAGCTTTCTTT
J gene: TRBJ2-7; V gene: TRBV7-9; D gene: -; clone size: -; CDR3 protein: CASSPRGFSFYEQYF; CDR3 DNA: TGTGCCAGCAGCCCCCGGGGGTTCAGTTTCTACGAGCAGTACTTC
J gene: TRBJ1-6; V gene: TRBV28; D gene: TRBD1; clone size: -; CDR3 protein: CASSFPGRGVSNSPLHF; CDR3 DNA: TGTGCCAGCAGTTTCCCCGGCAGGGGGGTGAGTAATTCACCCCTCCACTTT
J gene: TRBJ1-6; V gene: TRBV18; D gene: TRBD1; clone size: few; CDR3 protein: CASSRGQGYSPLHF; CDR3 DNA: TGTGCCAGCTCAAGAGGACAGGGGTATTCACCCCTCCACTTT
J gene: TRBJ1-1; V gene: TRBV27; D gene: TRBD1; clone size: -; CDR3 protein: CASSSGQGARSMNTEAFF; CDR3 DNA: TGTGCCAGCAGTTCTGGACAGGGGGCGAGATCGATGAACACTGAAGCTTTCTTT
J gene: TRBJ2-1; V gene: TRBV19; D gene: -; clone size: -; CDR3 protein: CASALRSGDEQFF; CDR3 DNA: TGTGCCAGCGCCCTTCGGTCGGGGGACGAGCAGTTCTTC
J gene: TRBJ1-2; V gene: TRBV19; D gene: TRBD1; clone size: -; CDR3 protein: CAATGGKNYGYTF; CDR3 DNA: TGTGCCGCAACAGGGGGGAAGAACTATGGCTACACCTTC
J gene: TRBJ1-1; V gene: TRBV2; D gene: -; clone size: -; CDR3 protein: CASRSEHRWAFF; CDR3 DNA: TGTGCCAGCAGGTCGGAGCATCGGTGGGCTTTCTTT
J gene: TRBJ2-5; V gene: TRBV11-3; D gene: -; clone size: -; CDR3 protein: CASSLGGGFQETQYF; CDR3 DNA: TGTGCCAGCAGCTTAGGAGGGGGATTTCAAGAGACCCAGTACTTC
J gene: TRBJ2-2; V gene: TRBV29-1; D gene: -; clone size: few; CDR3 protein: CSVSQGAGTGELFF; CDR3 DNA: TGCAGCGTTTCCCAGGGCGCAGGGACCGGGGAGCTGTTTTTT
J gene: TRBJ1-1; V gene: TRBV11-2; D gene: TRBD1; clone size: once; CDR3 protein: CASSSTGGHTEAFF; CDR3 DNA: TGTGCCAGCAGCTCGACAGGGGGCCACACTGAAGCTTTCTTT
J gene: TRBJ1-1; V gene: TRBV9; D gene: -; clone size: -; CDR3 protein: CASSVDPQGRWNTEAFF; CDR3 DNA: TGTGCCAGCAGCGTAGATCCACAGGGTAGGTGGAACACTGAAGCTTTCTTT
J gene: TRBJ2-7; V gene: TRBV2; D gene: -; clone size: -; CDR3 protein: CAIRTLQGSYEQYF; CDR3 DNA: TGTGCCATACGTACCCTACAGGGTTCCTACGAGCAGTACTTC
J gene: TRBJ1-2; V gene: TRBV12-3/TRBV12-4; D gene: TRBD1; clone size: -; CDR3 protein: CASSPGTGLGYTF; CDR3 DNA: TGTGCCAGCAGCCCCGGGACAGGGCTTGGCTACACCTTC
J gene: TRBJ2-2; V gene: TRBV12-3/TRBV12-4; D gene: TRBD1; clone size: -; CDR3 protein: CATATGGSGELFF; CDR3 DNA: TGTGCCACCGCGACAGGGGGGAGCGGGGAGCTGTTTTTT
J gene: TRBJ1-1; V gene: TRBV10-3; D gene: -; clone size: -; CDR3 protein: CAISESNSEAFF; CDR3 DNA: TGTGCCATCAGTGAGTCGAACAGTGAAGCTTTCTTT
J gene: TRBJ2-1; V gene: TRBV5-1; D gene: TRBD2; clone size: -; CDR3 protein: CASSLASRGGYNEQFF; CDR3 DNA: TGCGCCAGCAGCTTGGCGAGCCGGGGAGGGTACAATGAGCAGTTCTTC
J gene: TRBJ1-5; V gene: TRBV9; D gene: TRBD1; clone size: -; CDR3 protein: CASTQTGSPYSNQPQHF; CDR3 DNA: TGTGCCAGCACCCAGACAGGGTCCCCTTATAGCAATCAGCCCCAGCATTTT
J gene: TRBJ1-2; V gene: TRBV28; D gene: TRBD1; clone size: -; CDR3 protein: CASSSPAHRGRRNYGYTF; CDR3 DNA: TGTGCCAGCAGTTCACCCGCACACAGGGGGCGGCGCAACTATGGCTACACCTTC
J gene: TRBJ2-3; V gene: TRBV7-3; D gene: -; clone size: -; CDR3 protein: CASSLEGGGDTQYF; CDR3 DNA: TGTGCCAGCAGCTTGGAAGGGGGAGGGGATACGCAGTATTTT
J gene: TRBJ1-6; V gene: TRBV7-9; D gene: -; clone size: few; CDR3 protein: CASSQRTGRDSPLHF; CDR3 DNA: TGTGCCAGCAGCCAAAGGACCGGCAGGGATTCACCCCTCCACTTT
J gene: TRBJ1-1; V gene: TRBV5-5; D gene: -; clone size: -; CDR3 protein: CASSLLRNTEAFF; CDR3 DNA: TGTGCCAGCAGCCTGCTAAGGAACACTGAAGCTTTCTTT
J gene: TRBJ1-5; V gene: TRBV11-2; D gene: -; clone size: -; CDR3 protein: CASSSTSRGQPQHF; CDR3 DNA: TGTGCCAGCAGCTCGACCTCACGGGGTCAGCCCCAGCATTTT
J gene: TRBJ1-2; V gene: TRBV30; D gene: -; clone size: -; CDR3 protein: CAWGRHPVYYGYTF; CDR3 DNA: TGTGCCTGGGGTCGACACCCGGTGTACTATGGCTACACCTTC
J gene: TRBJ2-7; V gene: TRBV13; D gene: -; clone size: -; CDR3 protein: CASSRSYEQYF; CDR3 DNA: TGTGCCAGCAGCCGCAGCTACGAGCAGTACTTC
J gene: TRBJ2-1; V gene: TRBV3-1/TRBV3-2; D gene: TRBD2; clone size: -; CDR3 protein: CASSEIGLAGVGNEQFF; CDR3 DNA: TGTGCCAGCAGCGAGATTGGACTAGCGGGGGTGGGAAATGAGCAGTTCTTC
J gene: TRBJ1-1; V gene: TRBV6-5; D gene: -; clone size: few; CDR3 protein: CASSGETEAFF; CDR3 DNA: TGTGCCAGCAGCGGGGAGACTGAAGCTTTCTTT
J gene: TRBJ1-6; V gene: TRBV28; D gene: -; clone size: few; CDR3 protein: CASSFDSPKESPLHF; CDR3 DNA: TGTGCCAGCAGTTTTGACAGCCCTAAGGAGTCACCCCTCCACTTT